Below, one T cell receptor (beta chain) is given with its context. Its cognate antigen is unknown. This entry is derived from a study of identical twins. Using its own MiXCR run on the 5' RACE reads, TCRdb lists one record per CDR3 protein. This table holds more than 250,000 distinct CDR3 sequences, roughly 8.6% found once. Study conclusions and caveats: An excess of low generation probability was shown by twin-shared out-of-frame alpha sequences.

This same sample was also taken into another study, of yellow fever vaccine responses in identical twins.

The TCR comes from a woman aged 18-29 years in good health. The material sequenced was memory (CD45RO+) T cells sorted from blood.

CDR3 residues: CASRPGTSFTGELFF. The CDR3 DNA is TGTGCCAGCAGACCCGGGACTAGTTTCACCGGGGAGCTGTTTTTT. The genes are TRBV28 and TRBJ2-2; 8 nucleotides match TRBD2. The germline V gene has CDR1 MDHEN and CDR2 SYDVKM. Trimming cost V 6 bases and J 4 bases; bases outside gene matches: 7. CDR3 length: 15 amino acids.